The entry below describes one T cell receptor (beta chain). Assay: immunoSEQ multiplex PCR; the TCRdb copy retains only in-frame clones and omits some. The sample has fewer than 200,000 clones, approximately 92% seen once; the top ten hold about 1.5%. The data were taken from a study of control samples from healthy donors and cancer patients. In germline, CDR1 is SGHRS, CDR2 YFSETQ. Trimming left V 4 bases short and J 0 bases short, with 20 bases between. The CDR3 loop spans 18 amino acids. Sequenced: blood. The chain employs TRBV5-1 and TRBJ2-4; D unclear. The receptor's source is a young man in good health. The CDR3 reads CASSNSPTQTLAKNIQYF. The CDR3 coding sequence is TGCGCCAGCAGCAATTCCCCGACACAGACACTAGCCAAAAACATTCAGTACTTC.